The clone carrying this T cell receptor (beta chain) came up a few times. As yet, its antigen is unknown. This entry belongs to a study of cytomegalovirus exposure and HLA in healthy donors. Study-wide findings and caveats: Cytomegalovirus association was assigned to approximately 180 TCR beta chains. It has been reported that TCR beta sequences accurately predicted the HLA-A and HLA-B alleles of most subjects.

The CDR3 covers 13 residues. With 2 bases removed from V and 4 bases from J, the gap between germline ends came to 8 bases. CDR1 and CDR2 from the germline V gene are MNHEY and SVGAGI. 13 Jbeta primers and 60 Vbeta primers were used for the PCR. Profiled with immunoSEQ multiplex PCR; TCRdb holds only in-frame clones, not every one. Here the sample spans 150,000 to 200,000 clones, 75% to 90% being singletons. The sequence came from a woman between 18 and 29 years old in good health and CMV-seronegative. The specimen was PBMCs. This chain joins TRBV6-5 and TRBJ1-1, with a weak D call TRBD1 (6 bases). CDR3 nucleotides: TGTGCCAGCAGTTACGGACAGAGCACTGAAGCTTTCTTT. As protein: CASSYGQSTEAFF.